This T cell receptor (beta chain) was sequenced in a study of regulatory T cells in long-lasting Graves disease. Study-level findings and limits: TRBV28, TRBJ1-2 and TRBJ2-5 were segments that persistent disease favored. Accuracy may have suffered from the small sample size.

The time point: newly diagnosed GD, antithyroid drugs for less than 3 months. PBMC-extracted RNA yielded the TCR library. CDR3-region Arm-PCR and iRepertoire HTBI primers produced the TCR beta libraries. MiXCR was run by TCRdb on the multiplex PCR reads, yielding one entry per CDR3 protein. In the table there are hundreds of thousands of distinct CDR3 sequences, 15% to 20% of which are singletons. Trimming took 2 bases from V and 6 from J, leaving 11 bases between them. Germline-derived CDR1 and CDR2 are KGHSH and LQKENI. There are 13 residues in the CDR3. This clonotype was picked up many times. What it binds is not known. These data were likewise used in another study, on T cells in Graves' hyperthyroidism and ophthalmopathy. That work adds: Through a model of 13 V-J features, ophthalmopathy was separated from stable hyperthyroidism.

The V call is TRBV18, the J call TRBJ2-7; D is ambiguous. Sequenced material: peripheral blood mononuclear cells (PBMCs), taken at new diagnosis, from a patient treated with antithyroid drugs. The origin of this receptor is a middle-aged woman with Graves disease. The CDR3 sequence: CASSPLADGEQYF. CDR3 coding DNA: TGTGCCAGCTCACCATTGGCGGACGGCGAGCAGTACTTC.